The source of this TCR beta chain is a study of human CD8 memory T cell subsets. CDR3 length: 14 amino acids. Germline V lookup: CDR1 LNHNV, CDR2 YYDKDF (reference sequence). Considering frequency, this clonotype is medium-sized. Its antigen is currently unknown. Total CD8+ T cells were enriched by negative magnetic separation. The authors drew RNA from duplicate vials of approximately 150,000 sorted CD8+ T cells per subset. By UMI-labeled 5' RACE, the TCR beta libraries were made. Using the 5' RACE reads, TCRdb records one entry per CDR3 protein without DNA. Here the sample table reports some 11,000 distinct CDR3 sequences. General study points: Although both stem-like subsets shared clonotypes with effector memory cells, the stem-like memory and precursor exhausted T cell repertoires overlapped only minimally with each other.

The sequence derives from a human donor in good health. The chain combines TRBV15 with TRBJ1-2; the D gene TCRdb calls, TRBD1, cannot be checked with no DNA. Sequencing used CD8+ stem-like memory T cells (TSCM and TCM) sorted from PBMCs. Subset noted: stem-like memory CD8 T cells (TSTEM), CCR7+ PD-1- TIGIT-. Here the CDR3 reads CATSRGAGVYGYTF.